This TCR beta chain was recovered during a study of human T cells and chemical hapten exposure. Overall study context: Sensitization involved placing 2% DPC onto a roughly 2 cm by roughly 2 cm region of upper inner arm skin. Alopecia areata, totalis or universalis affected patients who were mostly female.

Documented time point: pre-sensitization, week 0. Treatment in this sample: therapeutic diphenylcyclopropenone sensitization with weekly scalp DPC. The drawing of blood occurred before each patch test was applied. The library labeled individual cDNA molecules by adding unique molecular identifiers to them. MiXCR, run by TCRdb on the RACE reads, gives a single entry per CDR3 protein. The table has approximately 370,000 distinct CDR3 sequences, around 5.5% seen once. The CDR3 has 12 amino acids. Trimming removed 7 bases from V and 6 bases from J, with 9 bases in between. Germline lookup yields CDR1 LNHDA and CDR2 SQIVND (reference sequence). There are a few counts of this clonotype.

The genes are TRBV19 and TRBJ2-2, with no clear D. Specimen: whole blood, collected in connection with sensitization to the hapten diphenylcyclopropenone (DPC). The sequence came from a woman aged 18-29 years with alopecia areata. Some clones in this sample may be carry-over from other donors' samples. CDR3 protein: CASMMTAGELFF. The CDR3 DNA reads as TGTGCCAGTATGATGACGGCCGGGGAGCTGTTTTTT.